Given below is one TCR beta chain in context. This CDR3 has 12 amino acids. The trim removed 5 bases at V and 10 bases at J, leaving 2 bases unmatched. The germline V gene has CDR1 SGHRS and CDR2 YFSETQ. The record originates from a study of blood T cell repertoires in COVID-19. In the study overall: The samples span acute and convalescent COVID-19 from the United States, Italy and Spain. T cells, B-cell-depleted T cells, or PBMCs provided the cDNA or gDNA that served as material.

Here immunoSEQ multiplex PCR was the method, and the copy in TCRdb shows in-frame clones only, minus some. Of 130,000 to 150,000 clones in the sample, approximately 81% were seen once. Sequenced material: peripheral blood. V gene TRBV5-1 combines with J gene TRBJ1-6, with 8 bases aligning to TRBD1. This receptor was obtained from a human donor in a cohort sampled during active COVID-19. CDR3 sequence (DNA): TGCGCCAGCAGGACAGGGGACTCACCCCTCCACTTT. Translated, it gives CASRTGDSPLHF.